This TCR beta chain was obtained from a study of T-cell memory formation after mild COVID-19. TCRdb re-called the 5' RACE reads through MiXCR, storing one row per CDR3 protein. In the table there are more than 350,000 distinct CDR3 sequences, under 25% of which are singletons. CDR1 is SEHNR, CDR2 FQNEAQ, per germline (reference sequence). The CDR3 totals 16 residues. J was trimmed by 0 bases and V by 5 bases; bases with no gene match: 6. This clonotype was sampled from an adult woman who had mild COVID-19 (a few samples of this study predate the infection). Cell type and time point are not known. Material: PBMCs or a T cell subset sorted from them (not recorded which). V gene TRBV7-9 combines with J gene TRBJ2-3; 9 nucleotides align to TRBD1. DNA for the CDR3: TGTGCCAGCAGCCCCAGGACAGGGGATAGCACAGATACGCAGTATTTT. It specifies CASSPRTGDSTDTQYF.